Listed below are T cell receptor beta chains from one sample, sequenced in a study of regulatory T cells in long-lasting Graves disease. TCRdb reprocessed the multiplex PCR reads via MiXCR and lists one record per CDR3 protein. The sample gives a few hundred thousand distinct CDR3 sequences, roughly 23% of which show up once; about 27% is in the top ten. The sample in question was peripheral blood mononuclear cells (PBMCs), obtained when the disease was refractory, from a patient treated with antithyroid drugs. The receptor source for this set is a woman aged 35 to 49 with Graves disease. Both conserved end residues are part of each CDR3. A D gene is named only where the DNA matches it firmly. Size is omitted from some rows. Given values are once, few, many or a class for expanded clones.

V gene,J gene,clone size,D gene,CDR3 DNA,CDR3 protein
TRBV27,TRBJ2-2,.,TRBD2,TGTGCCAGCAGTTTATTCCACAGCGGGAGGGTGAACACCGGGGAGCTGTTTTTT,CASSLFHSGRVNTGELFF
TRBV27,TRBJ2-7,few,.,TGTGCCAGCAGTTTAACACCGAATGCTTACGAGCAGTACTTC,CASSLTPNAYEQYF
TRBV27,TRBJ2-7,many,.,TGTGCCAGCAGTTCCACGTCCTACGAGCAGTACTTC,CASSSTSYEQYF
TRBV13,TRBJ2-7,few,.,TGTGCCAGCAGCCTCTTTGGGAACGAGCAGTACTTC,CASSLFGNEQYF
TRBV20-1,TRBJ1-1,many,.,TGCAGTGCCATGTTGGGAGGGAACACTGAAGCTTTCTTT,CSAMLGGNTEAFF
TRBV7-9,TRBJ2-5,.,.,TGTGCCAGCAGCTCATGGCCCCAACAGGTGGAGACCCAGCACTTC,CASSSWPQQVETQHF
TRBV28,TRBJ2-7,many,TRBD1,TGTGCCAGCAGCACCTTCCTCGGACAGGGGGCATCCTACGAGCAGTACTTC,CASSTFLGQGASYEQYF
TRBV5-4,TRBJ2-5,.,TRBD2,TGTGCCAGCAGCTTGGGGGGACTAGCGGGAGCAGGCGAGACCCAGTACTTC,CASSLGGLAGAGETQYF
TRBV5-4,TRBJ2-5,once,.,TGTGCCAGCAGCCCGGCGGAGGGGCCGAGAGAGACCCAGTACTTC,CASSPAEGPRETQYF
TRBV20-1,TRBJ2-2,.,TRBD2,TGCAGTGCTCAGCGGGAGAGCAACACCGGGGAGCTGTTTTTT,CSAQRESNTGELFF
TRBV11-2,TRBJ2-2,many,.,TGTGCCAGCAGCTTGTTGACGGCGGGTGGGGAGCTGTTTTTT,CASSLLTAGGELFF
TRBV7-9,TRBJ1-2,many,.,TGTGCCAGCAGCTCGTCGGTCCTAACCGGCTATGGCTACACCTTC,CASSSSVLTGYGYTF
TRBV28,TRBJ1-1,many,TRBD1,TGTGCCAGCAGTCTTACAGGGGACTCCGCTGAAGCTTTCTTT,CASSLTGDSAEAFF
TRBV5-1,TRBJ2-7,many,.,TGCGCCAGCAGCGGGGCCTCCTACGAGCAGTACTTC,CASSGASYEQYF
TRBV6-1,TRBJ1-1,.,.,TGTGCCAGCAGTCCGGTTCCAGGGGTATACACTGAAGCTTTCTTT,CASSPVPGVYTEAFF
TRBV28,TRBJ2-7,.,TRBD2,TGTGCCAGCAGGAAGGGACTAGCGGGAGGACGACATCACGAGCAGTACTTC,CASRKGLAGGRHHEQYF
TRBV12-3/TRBV12-4,TRBJ2-7,.,.,TGTGCCTCACGACAGACCTACGAGCAGTACTTC,CASRQTYEQYF
TRBV7-9,TRBJ2-7,.,TRBD1,TGTGCCAGCAGCCTCGGGACAGGAATTTACTACGAGCAGTACTTC,CASSLGTGIYYEQYF
TRBV12-3/TRBV12-4,TRBJ2-3,.,TRBD2,TGTGCCAGCAGTTTGTGGGGACTAGCCCCCACAGATACGCAGTATTTT,CASSLWGLAPTDTQYF
TRBV6-5,TRBJ1-1,.,TRBD1,TGTGCCAGCAGTTCCTTAGACAGGGGAGTCACTGAAGCTTTCTTT,CASSSLDRGVTEAFF
TRBV2,TRBJ1-1,many,.,TGTGCCAGCAGTGAAGAGGAAGGCACTGAAGCTTTCTTT,CASSEEEGTEAFF
TRBV28,TRBJ2-7,.,TRBD1,TGTGCCAGCAGTTACTCGTTGGACAGGGCGAGCTCCTACGAGCAGTACTTC,CASSYSLDRASSYEQYF
TRBV28,TRBJ1-5,many,.,TGTGCCAGCAGATCGGACGTTTATAGCAATCAGCCCCAGCATTTT,CASRSDVYSNQPQHF
TRBV7-9,TRBJ1-2,few,TRBD1,TGTGCCAGCAGTCCCCCCTTGCCCGATGAAGACAGGGGGAACTATGGCTACACCTTC,CASSPPLPDEDRGNYGYTF
TRBV6-2/TRBV6-3,TRBJ2-7,.,TRBD2,TGTGCCAGCAGTGAGGGACTAACGGGTCTAGATTACGAGCAGTACTTC,CASSEGLTGLDYEQYF
TRBV20-1,TRBJ2-1,.,.,TGCAGTGCTAGAGATTTCCCCAATGAGCAGTTCTTC,CSARDFPNEQFF